This TCR beta chain was recorded in a study of blood T cell repertoires in COVID-19. Assay: immunoSEQ multiplex PCR; the TCRdb copy retains only in-frame clones and omits some. The repertoire consists of 200,000 to 250,000 clones, with 80% to 90% occurring once and the leading ten covering 2% to 3%. The TCR originated in a man under 40 with COVID-19, enrolled during active disease. Material for sequencing was peripheral blood.

The CDR3 loop reads CASSFWKGHSNQPQHF. The CDR3, as DNA: TGTGCCAGCAGCTTTTGGAAGGGACATAGCAATCAGCCCCAGCATTTT. This sequence joins TRBV7-3 and TRBJ1-5, with D tentatively TRBD1 (6 bases). The CDR3 runs to 16 residues. V was pared by 3 bases and J by 0 bases, with 12 bases between. Looked up from germline, CDR1 is SGHTA and CDR2 is FQGTGA.